Listed here are 20 T cell receptor beta chains from one sample, sequenced in a study of beta chain features in type 1 diabetes. Every bit of the isolated RNA underwent reverse transcription, so sequencing read expressed TCRB transcripts. The data were produced by immunoSEQ multiplex PCR, yet TCRdb's version contains in-frame clones alone and is incomplete. The data show a few hundred thousand clones, with about 9.3% seen just once and approximately 0.035% held by the top ten. The sample comprised naive CD4+ T cells from blood. The receptors originated from a woman in her late teens or twenties in good health.

This clone was counted a few times. The chain is built from TRBV7-9 and TRBJ2-1; tentatively, D is TRBD2 (6 bases). The CDR3 runs to 17 residues. CDR1 SEHNR and CDR2 FQNEAQ come from the germline V gene (reference sequence). Trimming cost V 5 bases and J 3 bases, with 20 bases left between them. CDR3: CASSTLTDWGGYNEQFF. DNA for the CDR3: TGTGCCAGCAGCACATTAACGGACTGGGGAGGCTACAATGAGCAGTTCTTC.

This clone has a handful of counts. The chain joins TRBV5-5 to TRBJ2-1, with a tentative D call TRBD1 (6 bases). Germline CDR1 SGHKS, CDR2 YYEKEE (reference sequence). Trimming shortened V by 0 bases and J by 5 bases, and 6 bases separated the two germline ends. The CDR3 runs 13 residues. CDR3 sequence reads: CASSLGTDNEQFF. The CDR3, as DNA: TGTGCCAGCAGCTTGGGGACAGACAATGAGCAGTTCTTC.

This clone was found a few times. The chain employs TRBV9 and TRBJ2-3, with D unclear. CDR1 SGDLS and CDR2 YYNGEE come from the germline V gene. The CDR3 length is 14 residues. Trimming cost V 0 bases and J 2 bases, with 7 bases left between them. Written as DNA, the CDR3 is TGTGCCAGCAGCGTAGCGACACACACAGATACGCAGTATTTT. Amino acids: CASSVATHTDTQYF.

The CDR3 nucleotides read TGTGCCATCAGTGAGTCGGGACAGACCACCGGGGAGCTGTTTTTT. This gives the protein CAISESGQTTGELFF. V and J are TRBV10-3 and TRBJ2-2, with 7 bases lining up with TRBD1. Germline V gene sequence: CDR1 ENHRY, CDR2 SYGVKD. After removal of 0 bases from V and 4 bases from J, the junction contained 2 bases not matched to a gene. CDR3 length: 15 amino acids.

This clone has more than one count but fewer than ten. This sequence joins TRBV2 and TRBJ1-3; D is unclear. Trimming cost V 1 base and J 4 bases, with 17 bases left between them. The CDR3 totals 17 residues. CDR1 SNHLY and CDR2 FYNNEI come from the germline V gene. CDR3 nucleotides: TGTGCCAGCAGTGAAGAGATTCCACTACTAGCAGGAAACACCATATATTTT. It translates to CASSEEIPLLAGNTIYF.

The CDR3 nucleotides are TGCGCCAGCAGCTTCATACAGGGGACTGTGAACACTGAAGCTTTCTTT. The encoded protein is CASSFIQGTVNTEAFF. The chain employs TRBV5-1 and TRBJ1-1; TRBD1 matches 7 bases. Germline CDR1 SGHRS, CDR2 YFSETQ. The length of the CDR3 is 16 residues. The V segment lost 2 bases and the J segment 0 bases; nucleotides outside the gene matches: 7.

The chain has TRBV7-2 and TRBJ1-2; D may be TRBD1 (6 bases). The ends were cut back, 1 base at V and 5 bases at J, with 8 bases in the middle. The CDR3 is 13 residues long. Germline values: CDR1 SGHTA, CDR2 FQGNSA. CDR3 in DNA: TGTGCCAGCAGCTTAGACAGGGTTTATGGCTACACCTTC. This sequence encodes CASSLDRVYGYTF.

This clone turned up a few times. This chain uses TRBV5-4 with TRBJ2-7; tentatively, D is TRBD2 (6 bases). The CDR3 runs 16 residues. Germline loops: CDR1 SGHNT, CDR2 YYREEE (reference sequence). The V end lost 0 bases, the J end lost 2 bases, and 15 bases lay between the germline ends. The CDR3 loop is CASSLAAGPGTYEQYF. CDR3 nucleotide sequence: TGTGCCAGCAGCTTGGCCGCGGGACCAGGCACCTACGAGCAGTACTTC.

The chain recombines TRBV11-2 with TRBJ2-3; 14 positions match TRBD2. CDR1 is SGHAT and CDR2 is FQNNGV in the germline V gene. CDR3 size: 14 residues. V was pared by 7 bases and J by 4 bases, with 1 base of the junction left unmatched. The CDR3 loop is CASKTSGGADTQYF. The CDR3 DNA reads as TGTGCCAGCAAGACTAGCGGGGGGGCAGATACGCAGTATTTT.

The gene calls are TRBV18 and TRBJ1-5, with 7 bases aligning to TRBD1. The CDR3 is made up of 15 amino acids. The V segment lost 5 bases and the J segment 1 base; nucleotides outside the gene matches: 5. CDR1 and CDR2 from the germline V gene are KGHSH and LQKENI. DNA of the CDR3: TGTGCCAGCTCAACAGGGACAGCCAGCAATCAGCCCCAGCATTTT. Its protein is CASSTGTASNQPQHF.

This clone was observed a few times. The V and J genes are TRBV6-5 and TRBJ2-7; 8 nucleotides line up with TRBD1. CDR1 MNHEY and CDR2 SVGAGI come from the germline V gene. With 0 bases clipped from V and 5 bases from J, the junction kept 3 bases outside the gene matches. This CDR3 is 14 amino acids long. The DNA of the CDR3 is TGTGCCAGCAGTTACTCCGAGACAGGGGACGAGCAGTACTTC. It yields the protein CASSYSETGDEQYF.

This chain uses TRBV18 with TRBJ2-4, with 7 bases aligning to TRBD1. The germline V gene encodes CDR1 KGHSH and CDR2 LQKENI. This CDR3 is built from 16 residues. J lost 1 base, V lost 3 bases, and 6 bases had no gene match. CDR3 coding DNA: TGTGCCAGCTCACCCAACAGGGGATCGGCCAAAAACATTCAGTACTTC. Its protein is CASSPNRGSAKNIQYF.

A few counts support this clone. The chain joins TRBV25-1 to TRBJ1-2; no definite D call. The length of the CDR3 is 12 residues. V shed 3 bases and J shed 10 bases, with 12 bases lying between them. CDR1 and CDR2 from the germline V gene are MGHDK and SYGVNS. The CDR3 reads CASSDPSRLYTF. CDR3 nucleotides: TGTGCCAGCAGTGATCCTAGCAGGCTCTACACCTTC.

The chain combines TRBV11-2 with TRBJ2-3; 9 nucleotides match TRBD2. Trimming cost V 5 bases and J 3 bases; bases outside gene matches: 3. Germline CDR1 reads SGHAT; CDR2 reads FQNNGV. This CDR3 has 14 residues. CDR3 sequence reads: CASSVGLATDTQYF. CDR3 nucleotides: TGTGCCAGCAGCGTCGGACTAGCGACAGATACGCAGTATTTT.

This clone was detected many times. The V gene is TRBV7-9, the J gene TRBJ2-7, with 7 bases that match TRBD1. CDR3 length equals 13 residues. The J segment lost 2 bases and the V segment lost 2 bases, leaving 0 bases of the junction unmatched. Germline CDR1 SEHNR, CDR2 FQNEAQ (reference sequence). The CDR3 nucleotides are TGTGCCAGCAGCTTACAGGGGGCCTACGAGCAGTACTTC. It specifies CASSLQGAYEQYF.

The chain joins TRBV7-2 to TRBJ2-3, with TRBD2 matching over 9 bases. Germline V CDR1 and CDR2: SGHTA, FQGNSA. V trimming: 1 base; J trimming: 2 bases; junction bases outside the gene matches: 4. The CDR3 length is 16 residues. The CDR3 sequence: CASSLEGGRATDTQYF. The CDR3 region has the DNA TGTGCCAGCAGCTTAGAAGGCGGGAGGGCCACAGATACGCAGTATTTT.

As regards this clone: Within the sample, other DNA sequences also encode this same CDR3. V is TRBV5-1 and J is TRBJ1-3; no reliable D call. V was cut by 0 bases and J by 2 bases, with 6 bases left in between. The CDR3 loop spans 14 amino acids. Germline V gives CDR1 SGHRS, CDR2 YFSETQ. CDR3 in amino acids: CASSLAGPGNTIYF. The CDR3 nucleotides are TGCGCCAGCAGCTTGGCGGGTCCTGGAAACACCATATATTTT. Combining the CDR3 with reference TRBV5-1 and TRBJ1-3 gives the whole variable domain KAGVTQTPRYLIKTRGQQVTLSCSPISGHRSVSWYQQTPGQGLQFLFEYFSETQRNKGNFPGRFSGRQFSNSRSEMNVSTLELGDSALYLCASSLAGPGNTIYFGEGSWLTVV.

This clone came up a few times. This sequence joins TRBV5-1 and TRBJ2-1, with a possible D match to TRBD1 (6 bases). CDR3 length: 13 amino acids. From germline, CDR1 is SGHRS and CDR2 YFSETQ. Trimming removed 4 bases from V and 6 bases from J, with 11 bases in between. The CDR3 sequence is CASSTDRLNEQFF. The CDR3 DNA follows: TGCGCCAGCAGCACCGACAGGCTCAATGAGCAGTTCTTC.

The chain employs TRBV30 and TRBJ1-3; D might be TRBD1 (6 bases). The CDR3 runs 13 residues. Germline V gives CDR1 GTSNPN, CDR2 SVGIG (reference sequence). The V end lost 8 bases, the J end lost 0 bases, and 11 bases lay between the germline ends. The CDR3, as DNA: TGTGCCCACGGACAGAACTCTGGAAACACCATATATTTT. Encoded protein: CAHGQNSGNTIYF.

This clone appeared a few times. CDR3 residues: CASRGTDQETQYF. The CDR3 DNA reads TGTGCCAGCAGGGGGACAGACCAAGAGACCCAGTACTTC. The chain carries TRBV19 and TRBJ2-5; 7 bases agree with TRBD1. Germline V gene data show CDR1 as LNHDA and CDR2 as SQIVND (reference sequence). V shed 9 bases, J shed 0 bases, and the junction held 4 bases outside the gene matches. CDR3 length: 13 amino acids.